Below are 18 T cell receptor beta chains sequenced from a single sample in a study of technical replicates of blood from a handful of donors. Method: immunoSEQ multiplex PCR; TCRdb's copy keeps in-frame clones and lacks some. In the table there are 75,000 to 90,000 clones, 90% to 95% of which are singletons. The sample taken for sequencing was T cells isolated from PBMCs. Every receptor here comes from a human donor in good health.

This chain uses TRBV25-1 with TRBJ2-7, with TRBD1 matching over 8 bases. The germline V gene encodes CDR1 MGHDK and CDR2 SYGVNS. This CDR3 spans 14 amino acids. V lost 4 bases to trimming and J lost 5 bases; unmatched junction nucleotides: 7. The CDR3 DNA follows: TGTGCCAGCAGTGGAGGACAGGGTTACAACGAGCAGTACTTC. Translating it yields CASSGGQGYNEQYF.

This chain uses TRBV5-5 with TRBJ2-3; the match to TRBD1 covers 7 bases. The CDR3 has 15 residues. The germline V gene has CDR1 SGHKS and CDR2 YYEKEE (reference sequence). With V trimmed by 2 bases and J by 5 bases, 8 bases remained unmatched. Written as DNA, the CDR3 is TGTGCCAGCAGCTTTACAGGGGCGGCACAAGATACGCAGTATTTT. Translated: CASSFTGAAQDTQYF.

This CDR3 is CAISEQGTEAFF. The CDR3 DNA sequence: TGTGCCATCAGTGAACAGGGTACTGAAGCTTTCTTT. J is TRBJ1-1 and V is TRBV10-3, with D possibly being TRBD1 (6 bases). Germline loops: CDR1 ENHRY, CDR2 SYGVKD. The CDR3 runs 12 residues. V dropped 3 bases and J dropped 5 bases, with 7 bases sitting between them.

J is TRBJ2-7 and V is TRBV4-2, with TRBD1 identical over 8 bases. This CDR3 contains 15 residues. CDR1 and CDR2 (germline): LGHNA, YNFKEQ. V lost 1 base, J lost 4 bases, and 6 bases stayed unmatched. CDR3 sequence reads: CASSQGDRGEYEQYF. In nucleotides, the CDR3 is TGTGCCAGCAGCCAAGGAGACAGGGGCGAGTACGAGCAGTACTTC.

This chain connects TRBV27 to TRBJ2-1; 12 positions agree with TRBD2. J gave up 7 bases and V 2 bases, and 9 bases lay outside the gene matches. This CDR3 has 17 amino acids. In germline, CDR1 is MNHEY, CDR2 SMNVEV (reference sequence). The CDR3 sequence is CASSLLRTSGIGNEQFF. CDR3 DNA: TGTGCCAGCAGTTTACTGAGGACTAGCGGGATCGGGAATGAGCAGTTCTTC.

The gene calls are TRBV28 and TRBJ2-7, with TRBD1 identical over 9 bases. V lost 6 bases to trimming and J lost 4 bases; unmatched junction nucleotides: 10. The length of the CDR3 is 15 residues. CDR1 and CDR2 from the germline V gene are MDHEN and SYDVKM. CDR3 residues: CASSVTGGAVYEQYF. The CDR3 DNA sequence: TGTGCCAGCAGCGTAACAGGGGGCGCGGTGTACGAGCAGTACTTC.

This clone was counted once. The rearrangement links TRBV7-9 to TRBJ1-2, with a possible D match to TRBD1 (5 bases). The CDR3 loop spans 15 amino acids. V was pared by 0 bases and J by 8 bases, with 16 bases between. The V gene's germline CDR1 is SEHNR and CDR2 FQNEAQ (reference sequence). As DNA, the CDR3 is TGTGCCAGCAGCTTAGCGCTTGAGGGACTCTACGGCTACACCTTC. Its translation is CASSLALEGLYGYTF.

The chain recombines TRBV19 with TRBJ1-1, with D possibly matching TRBD1 (6 bases). V dropped 3 bases and J dropped 2 bases, with 13 bases sitting between them. Germline V CDR1 and CDR2: LNHDA, SQIVND (reference sequence). This CDR3 has 15 residues. CDR3 in DNA: TGTGCCAGTAGTATTTCCGGCAGGGGTAACACTGAAGCTTTCTTT. It encodes CASSISGRGNTEAFF.

The rearrangement links TRBV6-1 to TRBJ2-7; 9 positions agree with TRBD2. This CDR3 contains 16 residues. Germline CDR1 and CDR2: MNHNS and SASEGT. J was trimmed by 4 bases and V by 1 base; bases with no gene match: 8. CDR3 in DNA: TGTGCCAGCAGTGAAGTAGGTAGCGGGAGTACGTACGAGCAGTACTTC. Residues: CASSEVGSGSTYEQYF.

The table lists this clone with a count of one. V gene TRBV9 combines with J gene TRBJ2-1, with 7 bases aligning to TRBD1. CDR1 SGDLS and CDR2 YYNGEE come from the germline V gene. Trimming removed 3 bases from V and 4 bases from J; junction bases left unmatched: 7. This CDR3 has 15 residues. For the CDR3, the DNA is TGTGCCAGCAGCGGTTCCGGGACAGCTTACAATGAGCAGTTCTTC. Translation: CASSGSGTAYNEQFF.

V usage is TRBV5-1 and J usage is TRBJ2-1; D gene unclear. V shed 0 bases and J shed 2 bases, with 9 bases lying between them. There are 15 residues in the CDR3. CDR1 SGHRS and CDR2 YFSETQ come from the germline V gene. The CDR3 DNA sequence: TGCGCCAGCAGCTTGGATACAGTTGCCTACAATGAGCAGTTCTTC. As protein: CASSLDTVAYNEQFF. The variable domain in full, with the rest retrieved from reference TRBV5-1 and TRBJ2-1, is KAGVTQTPRYLIKTRGQQVTLSCSPISGHRSVSWYQQTPGQGLQFLFEYFSETQRNKGNFPGRFSGRQFSNSRSEMNVSTLELGDSALYLCASSLDTVAYNEQFFGPGTRLTVL.

This chain links TRBV5-1 with TRBJ2-3; 8 nucleotides line up with TRBD2. From germline, CDR1 is SGHRS and CDR2 YFSETQ. The ends lost 4 bases at V and 0 bases at J; junction bases unmatched: 7. The CDR3 is 16 residues long. This CDR3 is CASSTRLAPSTDTQYF. The CDR3 bases are TGCGCCAGCAGCACCAGACTAGCGCCTAGCACAGATACGCAGTATTTT.

A single count supports this clone. The rearrangement uses TRBV7-9 and TRBJ2-2; 7 bases match TRBD1. V shed 3 bases, J shed 3 bases, and the junction held 7 bases outside the gene matches. CDR1 and CDR2 (germline): SEHNR, FQNEAQ (reference sequence). This CDR3 has 16 amino acids. CDR3 in DNA: TGTGCCAGCAGCTTCCGTAACAGGGGAGACACCGGGGAGCTGTTTTTT. It translates to CASSFRNRGDTGELFF.

This chain joins TRBV7-8 and TRBJ1-2; 8 bases line up with TRBD1. The CDR3 spans 14 residues. V gave up 2 bases and J gave up 6 bases; unmatched junction bases: 5. The germline V gene has CDR1 SGHVS and CDR2 FQNEAQ. This CDR3 is CASSLLGTGNGYTF. CDR3 bases: TGTGCCAGCAGCTTATTAGGGACAGGAAATGGCTACACCTTC.

This clone was observed a handful of times. The CDR3 loop is CASRRLAGGTDTQYF. The CDR3 DNA sequence: TGTGCCAGCAGGCGGCTAGCGGGAGGAACAGATACGCAGTATTTT. The V and J genes are TRBV2 and TRBJ2-3; TRBD2 aligns across 11 bases. V shed 6 bases and J 3 bases; nucleotides not matched to a gene: 5. The CDR3 consists of 15 residues. From germline, CDR1 is SNHLY and CDR2 FYNNEI.

The chain is built from TRBV5-1 and TRBJ2-7, with D perhaps TRBD2 (6 bases). The V gene lost 5 bases and the J gene lost 3 bases, with 9 bases spanning the gap. The CDR3 runs 12 residues. Germline V CDR1 and CDR2: SGHRS, YFSETQ. The CDR3 bases are TGCGCCAGCAGGGGGGACTTCTACGAGCAGTACTTC. It specifies CASRGDFYEQYF.

V usage is TRBV30 and J usage is TRBJ2-3; D is possibly TRBD2 (5 bases). CDR3 length equals 13 residues. V gave up 5 bases and J gave up 8 bases, with 17 bases separating them. CDR1 is GTSNPN and CDR2 is SVGIG in the germline V gene (reference sequence). The CDR3 DNA sequence: TGTGCCTGGGACTACTACACCGATCCTACGCAGTATTTT. Protein product: CAWDYYTDPTQYF.

This chain connects TRBV5-1 to TRBJ2-1, with D unclear. The CDR3 spans 11 residues. Between the trimmed V and J ends, which lost 4 bases and 9 bases, there was a span of 8 bases. Germline CDR1 SGHRS, CDR2 YFSETQ. The CDR3 sequence is CASSMTAEQFF. CDR3 nucleotide sequence: TGCGCCAGCAGCATGACTGCTGAGCAGTTCTTC. Drawing the rest from reference TRBV5-1 and TRBJ2-1, the complete variable domain is KAGVTQTPRYLIKTRGQQVTLSCSPISGHRSVSWYQQTPGQGLQFLFEYFSETQRNKGNFPGRFSGRQFSNSRSEMNVSTLELGDSALYLCASSMTAEQFFGPGTRLTVL.